Reported below is one TCR beta chain. Its antigen is not identified. This sample was taken from a study of CXCR3-negative and CXCR3-positive naive CD8 T cells. Findings of the study overall: In both naive subsets diversity was comparably high, whereas memory CD8+ cells showed much lower diversity.

The method, 5' RACE with UMI labels, was used to prepare the TRB cDNA libraries. TCRdb reprocessed the 5' RACE reads and reports one entry per CDR3 protein, with no DNA. This sample contains about 130,000 distinct CDR3 sequences. The CDR3 sequence is 13 residues long. The V gene's germline CDR1 is SEHNR and CDR2 FQNEAQ (reference sequence). Sequences were obtained from naive CXCR3- CD8+ T cells from blood. The subset denotes: CD45RO-CCR7+CD27+CD95- naive CD8+ T cells lacking CXCR3 (TNR3-). The genes are TRBV7-9 and TRBJ2-4; TCRdb indicates TRBD2, and absent DNA this call remains unverified. This sequence originates from a human donor in good health. Some clones in this sample may be carry-over from other donors' samples. Here the CDR3 reads CASSLAGGNIQYF.